Below are 8 T cell receptor beta chains sequenced from a single sample in a study of tumor-infiltrating lymphocytes in primary liver carcinoma. Germline DNA was also extracted, and blood RNA derived from unsorted whole blood. A primer in the constant region served to generate TCR beta cDNA from approximately 500 ng of total RNA. TCR beta libraries came from three nested multiplex PCR rounds using slightly modified ARM-PCR. Researchers ran the first two PCR rounds for roughly 11 cycles each with TRBV1-TRBV30 forward primers and a C-beta reverse primer. In TCRdb, the multiplex PCR reads were re-called with MiXCR into one record per CDR3 protein. Of nearly 200,000 distinct CDR3 sequences listed, roughly two thirds were seen once; the top ten hold around 7.1%. Sequenced input: peripheral blood. The receptors derive from a woman aged 55 to 70 with primary liver carcinoma and hepatitis B virus infection.

The chain combines TRBV4-1 with TRBJ2-2; 7 nucleotides line up with TRBD2. The V gene's germline CDR1 is MGHRA and CDR2 YSYEKL. V shed 4 bases and J 1 base; nucleotides not matched to a gene: 6. The CDR3 is 16 residues long. CDR3 sequence reads: CASSRGLVQNTGELFF. CDR3 DNA sequence: TGCGCCAGCAGCCGTGGACTAGTTCAGAACACCGGGGAGCTGTTTTTT.

This clonotype was counted at least ten times. The V gene is TRBV6-1, the J gene TRBJ1-6, with a tentative D call TRBD1 (5 bases). V lost 7 bases, J lost 5 bases, and 15 bases lay in between. The CDR3 is 15 residues long. Looked up from germline, CDR1 is MNHNS and CDR2 is SASEGT. The CDR3 coding sequence is TGTGCCAGCAAGATCGGACGAGGGGATAATTCACCCCTCCACTTT. It translates to CASKIGRGDNSPLHF.

Concerning this clonotype itself: A read error is likely, as this CDR3 ends without the conserved phenylalanine or tryptophan. The chain combines TRBV11-2 with TRBJ1-2; D unclear. This CDR3 is built from 12 residues. Germline V gene sequence: CDR1 SGHAT, CDR2 FQNNGV. Trimming shortened V by 1 base and J by 11 bases, and 11 bases separated the two germline ends. CDR3 nucleotide sequence: TGTGCCAGCAGCTTAGTGGATTTTGGTTACACCAGC. Protein sequence: CASSLVDFGYTS.

A word on this clonotype: A read error may account for a junction end that differs from germline. This chain's CDR3 is CSIEVGSRNTIYF. The CDR3 nucleotides are TGCAGCATTGAAGTGGGCAGCAGAAACACCATATATTTT. This chain links TRBV29-1 with TRBJ1-3; D unresolved. The length of the CDR3 is 13 residues. Germline V lookup: CDR1 SQVTM, CDR2 ANQGSEA. Supplemented by reference TRBV29-1 and TRBJ1-3, the full variable domain reads SAVISQKPSRDICQRGTSLTIQCQVDSQVTMMFWYRQQPGQSLTLIATANQGSEATYESGFVIDKFPISRPNLTFSTLTVSNMSPEDSSIYLCSIEVGSRNTIYFGEGSWLTVV.

The chain links TRBV5-6 to TRBJ2-5; maybe TRBD2 (6 bases). The CDR3 covers 16 residues. Trimming cost V 3 bases and J 0 bases, with 15 bases left between them. Germline CDR1 reads SGHDT; CDR2 reads YYEEEE. CDR3 sequence: CASSWGILADQETQYF. The CDR3 region has the DNA TGTGCCAGCAGCTGGGGGATATTAGCGGACCAAGAGACCCAGTACTTC.

V and J are TRBV24-1 and TRBJ2-1; D gene uncertain. Germline CDR1 and CDR2: KGHDR and SFDVKD. Deletions cut 3 bases from V and 0 bases from J, with 8 bases between. This CDR3 spans 15 amino acids. The CDR3 DNA reads TGTGCCACCAGTGATAGAACGCACTCCTACAATGAGCAGTTCTTC. It translates to CATSDRTHSYNEQFF.

The chain is built from TRBV19 and TRBJ2-2; D possibly corresponds to TRBD1 (5 bases). V was trimmed by 6 bases and J by 0 bases, leaving 8 bases between them. Germline V lookup: CDR1 LNHDA, CDR2 SQIVND (reference sequence). This CDR3 region has 14 residues. CDR3 sequence reads: CASRTDANTGELFF. In DNA, the CDR3 is TGTGCCAGTAGGACAGACGCGAACACCGGGGAGCTGTTTTTT.

For this clonotype: The junction differs from germline at one of its ends, possibly a read error. This chain connects TRBV5-4 to TRBJ2-3; TRBD2 aligns across 7 bases. The V gene's germline CDR1 is SGHNT and CDR2 YYREEE (reference sequence). The CDR3 runs to 16 residues. CDR3 nucleotide sequence: TGTGCCAGCAGCAAAGTCCTAGCGGCTAGCACAGATATGCAGTATTTT. Its protein is CASSKVLAASTDMQYF.